This TCR beta chain comes out of a study of shared T cell receptors in the human thymus. Here immunoSEQ multiplex PCR was the method, and the copy in TCRdb shows in-frame clones only, minus some. The table includes some 660,000 clones, more than 75% detected once. The ends lost 0 bases at V and 4 bases at J; junction bases unmatched: 5. CDR1 is LNHNV, CDR2 YYDKDF, per germline (reference sequence). This CDR3 comprises 16 residues. These data were also filed under a second study, of human thymus T cells. That paper states: Thymus was obtained from resections taken during corrective heart surgery. V and J genes seemed to be used with bias in thymic and blood repertoires. In unrelated individuals, thymic repertoires overlapped highly, according to related research.

This sequence joins TRBV15 and TRBJ2-3; 9 bases are a match to TRBD1. Sequenced: thymocytes. The sequence was collected from a boy under three years old with a congenital heart defect. CDR3 coding DNA: TGTGCCACCAGCAGAGATAGGGACAGGGCCGCAGATACGCAGTATTTT. Its translation is CATSRDRDRAADTQYF. Full variable domain (rest looked up from reference TRBV15 and TRBJ2-3): DAMVIQNPRYQVTQFGKPVTLSCSQTLNHNVMYWYQQKSSQAPKLLFHYYDKDFNNEADTPDNFQSRRPNTSFCFLDIRSPGLGDTAMYLCATSRDRDRAADTQYFGPGTRLTVL.